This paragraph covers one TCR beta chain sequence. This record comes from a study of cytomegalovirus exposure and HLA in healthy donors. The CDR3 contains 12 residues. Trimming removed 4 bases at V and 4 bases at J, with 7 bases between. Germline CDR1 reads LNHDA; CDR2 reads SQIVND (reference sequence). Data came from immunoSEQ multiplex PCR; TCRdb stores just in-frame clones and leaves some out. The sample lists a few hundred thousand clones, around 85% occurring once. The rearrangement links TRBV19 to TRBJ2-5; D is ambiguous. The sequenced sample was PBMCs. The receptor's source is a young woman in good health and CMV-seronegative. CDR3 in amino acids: CASSTSAETQYF. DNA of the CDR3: TGTGCCAGTAGTACCAGCGCAGAGACCCAGTACTTC.